This section outlines one TCR beta chain sequence together with its context. The sample belongs to a study of T cell responses to AZD1222 COVID-19 vaccine. V lost 4 bases and J 6 bases, leaving 10 bases between the germline ends. The CDR3 is 13 amino acids. CDR1 is ENHRY, CDR2 SYGVKD, per germline. Clones were read by immunoSEQ multiplex PCR, and TCRdb kept only the in-frame ones, dropping some. Seen here are 100,000 or so clones, over 75% observed once, and the top ten hold roughly 10%. Sequencing was performed on peripheral blood, taken 28 days after the second AZD1222 dose. The chain uses TRBV10-3 and TRBJ2-1, with D unresolved. The clonotype was recovered from an adult who received the AZD1222 COVID-19 vaccine. The CDR3, as DNA: TGTGCCATCAGTGGGAAGTATTCCAATGAGCAGTTCTTC. It encodes CAISGKYSNEQFF.